This T cell receptor (beta chain) was obtained from a study of shared clonotypes between healthy human individuals. Study-wide context: Each donor's CD4 naive and CD4 memory cells filled three plates apiece, CD8 naive two, and CD8 memory one. Regarding the study as a whole: Collection of samples was limited to blood; tissue repertoires likely differ. Clonotypes shared by all four sorted-subset donors had higher generation probabilities than non-shared clonotypes.

The assay was run at deep level. The assay was immunoSEQ multiplex PCR, and TCRdb's table has in-frame clones only and misses some. Found here are some 680,000 clones, around 73% of them singletons; the top ten hold around 1.8%. As for this clone: Its matching antigen is unknown.

This receptor was taken from a woman younger than 45 in good health. Sequencing was carried out using memory CD4+ T cells sorted from blood. Described subset: CD45RA-negative fraction.

The CDR3 nucleotides read TGTGCCAGCAGTGAAGCGGGGAGAAATCAGCCCCAGCATTTT. It encodes CASSEAGRNQPQHF. The V gene is TRBV6-1, the J gene TRBJ1-5; no clear D. CDR3 size: 14 residues. The V end lost 0 bases, the J end lost 4 bases, and 7 bases lay between the germline ends. The germline CDR1 and CDR2 sequences are MNHNS and SASEGT.